The T cell receptor (beta chain) under discussion was sequenced for a study of shared clonotypes between healthy human individuals. Study background: With ages of 18 to 49, the donors were a couple of women and three men. CD4 naive and memory got three plates each, CD8 naive two, CD8 memory one.

The data were produced by immunoSEQ multiplex PCR, yet TCRdb's version contains in-frame clones alone and is incomplete. This repertoire shows around 2,000,000 clones, approximately 94% found once; its top ten account for under 2%. Concerning this clone: The antigen remains unidentified.

The CDR3 sequence is 16 residues long. In germline, CDR1 is PRHDT, CDR2 FYEKMQ (reference sequence). V shed 3 bases and J shed 0 bases, with 14 bases lying between them. Broader study findings: Some naive CD4 clonotypes, roughly 4.7%, turned up in common across several donors. The study generally estimated greater richness for naive than memory subsets.

Naive CD8 cells were CD45RO-negative, positively selected for CCR7, excluding terminally differentiated effector memory CD45RA+ cells. The TCR was taken from a man aged 18-30 years in good health. Some clones in this sample may be carry-over from other donors' samples. The chain joins TRBV13 to TRBJ2-5, with D maybe TRBD1 (6 bases). The material sequenced was naive CD8+ T cells from PBMCs. CDR3 region: CASSLADSFYQETQYF. Written as DNA, the CDR3 is TGTGCCAGCAGCTTGGCGGACAGCTTCTACCAAGAGACCCAGTACTTC.